This is a list of T cell receptor beta chains from one sample in a study of blood T cells in healthy people across ages. TCRdb called the 5' RACE reads again in MiXCR, with one record for every CDR3 protein. The sample contains 700,000 to 1,000,000 distinct CDR3 sequences, under 45% of which appear only once. The sequencing sample was made of blood. The origin of the receptors is a man in his 60s in good health. The CDR3 runs from the conserved cysteine through the conserved F or W. A D gene is named only where the DNA matches it firmly. Clone size, where shown, is once, few, many, or a class for clones that have expanded.

NA TRBJ1-6 TRBV7-2 NA TGTGCCAGCAGCCAGTCAGCCGGAGCCTATAATTCACCCCTCCACTTT CASSQSAGAYNSPLHF
few TRBJ1-2 TRBV12-3/TRBV12-4 NA TGTGCCAGCAGTTTTCGGACTACGTCGAGCTATGGCTACACCTTC CASSFRTTSSYGYTF
few TRBJ1-2 TRBV6-5 TRBD1 TGTGCCAGCAGGAAACAGGGGACCAACTATGGCTACACCTTC CASRKQGTNYGYTF
few TRBJ1-1 TRBV6-6 TRBD1 TGTGCCAGCAGTTACTCCGTCACCGACCGACAGGGAGCTTTCTTT CASSYSVTDRQGAFF
NA TRBJ2-1 TRBV14 TRBD2 TGTGCCAGCAGCCAATACAGCGGGGGGGCCACGGGTAGTGATGAGCAGTTCTTC CASSQYSGGATGSDEQFF
few TRBJ1-4 TRBV7-2 TRBD1 TGTGCCAGCAGCTCCTCCGGGACAGCTAATGAAAAACTGTTTTTT CASSSSGTANEKLFF
few TRBJ2-7 TRBV15 NA TGTGCCACCAGCAGGCGACCGTCGGAATACGAGCAGTACTTC CATSRRPSEYEQYF
NA TRBJ2-3 TRBV6-4 TRBD1 TGTGCCAGCAGTGAACAGGGGGCTAGGGATACGCAGTATTTT CASSEQGARDTQYF
few TRBJ2-3 TRBV20-1 TRBD2 TGCAGTGCAAACCCCCCCGGGGGGGCCTGGACAGATACGCAGTATTTT CSANPPGGAWTDTQYF
NA TRBJ1-5 TRBV20-1 NA TGCAGTGCCGAGGACAGTCTAAATAGCAATCAGCCCCAGCATTTT CSAEDSLNSNQPQHF
NA TRBJ2-1 TRBV6-1 TRBD1 TGTGCCAGCAGTGCCGGGACAGGGTACAATGAGCAGTTCTTC CASSAGTGYNEQFF
NA TRBJ2-7 TRBV9 NA TGTGCCAGCAGCGTAGAGCAGTCCAACAATGAGCAGTACTTC CASSVEQSNNEQYF
NA TRBJ2-5 TRBV6-1 NA TGTGCCTGCACCCAAGGTGGGGGGAGGGAGACCCAGTACTTC CACTQGGGRETQYF
once TRBJ2-5 TRBV4-2 NA TGTGCCAGCAGCCAAGCAGAAGGGTACCAAGAGACCCAGTACTTC CASSQAEGYQETQYF
few TRBJ2-7 TRBV11-2 NA TGTGCCAGCAGCTCCTTTCCGGGGGAGGTTTACGAGCAGTACTTC CASSSFPGEVYEQYF
once TRBJ2-2 TRBV11-2 NA TGTGCCAGCAGCCAACGACTAGTCAAGGGCACCGGGGAGCTGTTTTTT CASSQRLVKGTGELFF
NA TRBJ2-3 TRBV6-5 NA TGTGCCAGCAGTTACCTAGCTACAGATACGCAGTATTTT CASSYLATDTQYF
NA TRBJ2-1 TRBV2 TRBD2 TGTGCCAGCTCGCCGATAACTAGCGGGGGGGGTGAGCAGTTCTTC CASSPITSGGGEQFF
once TRBJ2-5 TRBV30 TRBD2 TGTGCCTGGGGCCCTAGCGGGGTGGAGACCCAGTACTTC CAWGPSGVETQYF
few TRBJ2-1 TRBV14 NA TGTGCCAGCAGCCAACCTACGGGGTCCATAGACAATGAGCAGTTCTTC CASSQPTGSIDNEQFF
NA TRBJ2-7 TRBV3-1 NA TGTGGCAGCAGCCAATCCCAGTCTGCCGAGCAGTACTTC CGSSQSQSAEQYF
NA TRBJ2-3 TRBV7-3 NA TGTGCCGGCAGCTACGGGACGGAGGATACGCAGTATTTT CAGSYGTEDTQYF
few TRBJ1-2 TRBV4-1 NA TGCGCCAGCAGCCAAGTTTCGGAAGGCTACACCTTC CASSQVSEGYTF
NA TRBJ1-1 TRBV11-2 TRBD1 TGTGCCAGCAACTCACAGGGGTTCACACTTGAAGCTTTCTTT CASNSQGFTLEAFF
few TRBJ2-1 TRBV24-1 TRBD2 TGTGCCACCAGTGATATGCGGGAGGTCGACAATGAGCAGTTCTTC CATSDMREVDNEQFF
NA TRBJ2-1 TRBV5-5 NA TGTGCCAGCGGCCTTAACGAGGCTGAGCAGTTCTTC CASGLNEAEQFF
few TRBJ2-4 TRBV5-6 NA TGTGCCAGCAGCCCTCTGGCGGCCAGAGACATTCAGTACTTC CASSPLAARDIQYF
NA TRBJ2-7 TRBV11-2 NA TGTGCCAGCAGCCTGAGTTGGGGTTGCTCCTACGAGCAGTACTTC CASSLSWGCSYEQYF
NA TRBJ2-5 TRBV2 NA TGTGCCAGCAGTGAAACTTACAGCCTATGGACTACGCCGGGGGAGACCCAGTACTTC CASSETYSLWTTPGETQYF
NA TRBJ1-1 TRBV11-3 NA TGTGCCAACAGCCCCCGGGCCTCGAACACTGAAGCTTTCTTT CANSPRASNTEAFF
few TRBJ1-1 TRBV9 NA TGTGCCAGCAGCGCCCTAGGATTGGGGAGGACTGAAGCTTTCTTT CASSALGLGRTEAFF
NA TRBJ2-1 TRBV7-2 TRBD2 TGTGCCAGCAGCTTAGTAGGAGGAGCGGGGGATGAGCAGTTCTTC CASSLVGGAGDEQFF
many TRBJ2-4 TRBV12-3/TRBV12-4 NA TGTGCCAGCAGTTTAGAGGGGGGCGGCAAAAACATTCAGTACTTC CASSLEGGGKNIQYF
NA TRBJ2-5 TRBV7-3 TRBD1 TGTGCCAGCAGCTTTCTAACCGGGACAGGGATGGAGACCCAGTACTTC CASSFLTGTGMETQYF
NA TRBJ1-5 TRBV29-1 NA TGCAGCGTTGGACTCCAGAGCAATCAGCCCCAGCATTTT CSVGLQSNQPQHF
NA TRBJ2-5 TRBV28 NA TGTGCCAGCAGTCCTTCGGGGTCTCCGTACTTC CASSPSGSPYF
NA TRBJ2-1 TRBV6-6 NA TGTGCCAGCAGTTCCGCGGCCGGGGGCTACAATGAGCAGTTCTTC CASSSAAGGYNEQFF
NA TRBJ1-1 TRBV7-2 NA TGTGCCAGCAGCTTAGAGCCAGGGCGGCCGAACACTGAAGCTTTCTTT CASSLEPGRPNTEAFF
few TRBJ2-5 TRBV11-2 NA TGTGCCAGCAGCCGCCAAGGAGGGAGTAGTTCGGAGACCCAGTACTTC CASSRQGGSSSETQYF